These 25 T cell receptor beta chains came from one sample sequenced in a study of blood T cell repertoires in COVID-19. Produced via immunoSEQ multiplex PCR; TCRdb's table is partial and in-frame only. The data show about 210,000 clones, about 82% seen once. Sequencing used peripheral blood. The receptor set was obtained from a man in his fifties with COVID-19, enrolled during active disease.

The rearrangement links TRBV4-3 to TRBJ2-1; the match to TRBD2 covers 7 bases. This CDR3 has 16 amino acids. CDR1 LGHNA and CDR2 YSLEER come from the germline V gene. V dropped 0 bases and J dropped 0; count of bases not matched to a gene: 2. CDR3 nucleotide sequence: TGCGCCAGCAGCCAAGAAGCTAGCGGCTCCTACAATGAGCAGTTCTTC. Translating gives CASSQEASGSYNEQFF.

The CDR3: CASSFTSGGAAGELFF. The CDR3 DNA reads as TGTGCCAGCAGCTTTACTAGCGGGGGGGCAGCCGGGGAGCTGTTTTTT. The V call is TRBV7-2, the J call TRBJ2-2; 13 nucleotides match TRBD2. CDR3 length equals 16 residues. Trimming took 3 bases from V and 6 from J; bases not matched to a gene: 4. CDR1 SGHTA and CDR2 FQGNSA come from the germline V gene.

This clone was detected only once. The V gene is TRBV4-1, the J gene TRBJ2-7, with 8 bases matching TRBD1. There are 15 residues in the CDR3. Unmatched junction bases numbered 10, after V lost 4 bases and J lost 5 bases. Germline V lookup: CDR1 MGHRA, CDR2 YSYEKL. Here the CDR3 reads CASSLPGQGGDEQYF. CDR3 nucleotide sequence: TGCGCCAGCAGCCTACCCGGACAGGGTGGCGACGAGCAGTACTTC.

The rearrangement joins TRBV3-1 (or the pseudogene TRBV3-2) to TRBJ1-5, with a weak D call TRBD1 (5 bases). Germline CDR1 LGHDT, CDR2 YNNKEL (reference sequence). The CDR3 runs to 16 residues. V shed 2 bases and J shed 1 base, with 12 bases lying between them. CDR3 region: CASSQFHPGSNQPQHF. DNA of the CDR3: TGTGCCAGCAGCCAATTCCATCCAGGGAGCAATCAGCCCCAGCATTTT.

CDR3 DNA: TGTGCCTGGGGGGGGCTCCAAGGAGAAAAACTGTTTTTT. Translating it yields CAWGGLQGEKLFF. The chain has TRBV30 and TRBJ1-4; possible D gene TRBD1, 6 bases. Looked up from germline, CDR1 is GTSNPN and CDR2 is SVGIG (reference sequence). The CDR3 has 13 residues. V lost 5 bases, J lost 8 bases, and 15 bases lay in between.

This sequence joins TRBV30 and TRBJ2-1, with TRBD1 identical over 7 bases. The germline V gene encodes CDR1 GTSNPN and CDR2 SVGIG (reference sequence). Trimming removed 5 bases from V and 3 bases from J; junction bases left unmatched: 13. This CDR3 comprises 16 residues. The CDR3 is CAWRIEGARVYNEQFF. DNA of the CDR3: TGTGCCTGGCGAATCGAGGGGGCCCGGGTCTACAATGAGCAGTTCTTC.

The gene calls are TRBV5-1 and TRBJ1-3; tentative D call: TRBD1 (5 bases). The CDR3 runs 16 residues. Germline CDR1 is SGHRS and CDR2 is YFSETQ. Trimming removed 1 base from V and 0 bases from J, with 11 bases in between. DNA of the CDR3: TGCGCCAGCAGCTTGACAGGCGAAAGCTCTGGAAACACCATATATTTT. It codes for CASSLTGESSGNTIYF.

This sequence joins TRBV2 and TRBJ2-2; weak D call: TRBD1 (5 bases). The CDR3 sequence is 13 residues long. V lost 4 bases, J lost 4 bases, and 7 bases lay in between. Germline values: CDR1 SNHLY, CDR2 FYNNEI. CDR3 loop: CASSVGVTGELFF. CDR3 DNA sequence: TGTGCCAGCAGTGTAGGGGTCACCGGGGAGCTGTTTTTT. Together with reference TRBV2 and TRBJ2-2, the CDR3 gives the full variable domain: EPEVTQTPSHQVTQMGQEVILRCVPISNHLYFYWYRQILGQKVEFLVSFYNNEISEKSEIFDDQFSVERPDGSNFTLKIRSTKLEDSAMYFCASSVGVTGELFFGEGSRLTVL.

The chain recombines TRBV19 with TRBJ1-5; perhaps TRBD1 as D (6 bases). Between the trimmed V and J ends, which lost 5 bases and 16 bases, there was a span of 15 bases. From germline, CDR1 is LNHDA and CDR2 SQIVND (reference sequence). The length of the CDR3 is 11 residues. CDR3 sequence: CASSERWDIHF. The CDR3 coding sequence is TGTGCCAGTAGTGAACGATGGGACATACATTTT.

The CDR3 DNA is TGTGCCAGCAGCGAGAGAGGTGGGAGCAACTACGAGCAGTACTTC. This translates into CASSERGGSNYEQYF. This chain uses TRBV7-3 with TRBJ2-7, with D maybe TRBD2 (5 bases). In germline, CDR1 is SGHTA, CDR2 FQGTGA. Trimming cost V 5 bases and J 3 bases, with 17 bases left between them. The CDR3 is made up of 15 amino acids.

CDR3 protein: CSVASPKEQFF. The CDR3 nucleotides read TGCAGCGTCGCGAGTCCGAAGGAGCAGTTCTTC. The chain carries TRBV29-1 and TRBJ2-1; unclear D gene. The germline CDR1 and CDR2 sequences are SQVTM and ANQGSEA. V shed 6 bases and J shed 10 bases, with 13 bases lying between them. The CDR3 spans 11 residues.

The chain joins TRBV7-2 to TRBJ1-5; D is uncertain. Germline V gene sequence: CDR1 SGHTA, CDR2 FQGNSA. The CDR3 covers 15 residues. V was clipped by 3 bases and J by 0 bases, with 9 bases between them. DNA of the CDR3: TGTGCCAGCAGCTTCCACAGAGCTAGCAATCAGCCCCAGCATTTT. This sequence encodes CASSFHRASNQPQHF.

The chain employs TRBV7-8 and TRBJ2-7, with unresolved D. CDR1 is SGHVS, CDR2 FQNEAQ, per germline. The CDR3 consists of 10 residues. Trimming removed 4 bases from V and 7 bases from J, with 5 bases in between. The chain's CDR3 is CASSSEEQYF. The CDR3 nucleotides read TGTGCCAGCAGCTCGGAGGAGCAGTACTTC.

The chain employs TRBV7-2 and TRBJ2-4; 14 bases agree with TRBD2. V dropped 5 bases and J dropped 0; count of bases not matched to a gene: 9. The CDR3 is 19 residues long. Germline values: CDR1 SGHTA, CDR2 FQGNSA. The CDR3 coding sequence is TGTGCCAGCAGCCCTTGGACTAGCGGGGGGCCCCTAGCCAAAAACATTCAGTACTTC. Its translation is CASSPWTSGGPLAKNIQYF.

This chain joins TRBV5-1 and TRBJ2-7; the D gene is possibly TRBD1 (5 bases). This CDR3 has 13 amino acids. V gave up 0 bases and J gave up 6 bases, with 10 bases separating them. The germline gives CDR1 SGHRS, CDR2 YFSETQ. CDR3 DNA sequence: TGCGCCAGCAGCTTGGGTCAGGGCTTCGAGCAGTACTTC. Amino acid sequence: CASSLGQGFEQYF.

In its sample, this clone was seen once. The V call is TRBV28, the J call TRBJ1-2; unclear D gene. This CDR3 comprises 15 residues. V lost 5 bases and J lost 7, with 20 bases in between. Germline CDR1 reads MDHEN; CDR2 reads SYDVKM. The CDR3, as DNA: TGTGCCAGCAGTCCCGGGAGTCTGGACCCGGGTGGCTACACCTTC. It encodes CASSPGSLDPGGYTF.

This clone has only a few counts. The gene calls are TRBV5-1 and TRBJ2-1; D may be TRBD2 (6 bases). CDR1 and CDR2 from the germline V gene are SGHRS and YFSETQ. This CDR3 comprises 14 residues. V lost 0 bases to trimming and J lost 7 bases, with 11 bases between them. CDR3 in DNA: TGCGCCAGCAGCTTGGTGGCCGCGGGGAATGAGCAGTTCTTC. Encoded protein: CASSLVAAGNEQFF.

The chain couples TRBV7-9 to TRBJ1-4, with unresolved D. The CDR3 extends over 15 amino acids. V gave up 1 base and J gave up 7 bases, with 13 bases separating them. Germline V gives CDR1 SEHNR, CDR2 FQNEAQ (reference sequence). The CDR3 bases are TGTGCCAGCAGCTTAGGAATGGGAGATGCTGAAAAACTGTTTTTT. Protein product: CASSLGMGDAEKLFF.

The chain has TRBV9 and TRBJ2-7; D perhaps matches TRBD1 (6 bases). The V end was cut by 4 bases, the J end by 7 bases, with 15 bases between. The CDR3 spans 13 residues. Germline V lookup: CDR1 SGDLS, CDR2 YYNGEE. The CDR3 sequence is CASSSGQGSEQYF. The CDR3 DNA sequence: TGTGCCAGCAGCTCCGGCCAGGGGAGTGAGCAGTACTTC.

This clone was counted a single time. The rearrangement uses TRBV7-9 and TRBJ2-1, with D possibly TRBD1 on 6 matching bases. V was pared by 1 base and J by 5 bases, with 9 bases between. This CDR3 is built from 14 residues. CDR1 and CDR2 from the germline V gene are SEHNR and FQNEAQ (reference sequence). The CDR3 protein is CASSLGDMHNEQFF. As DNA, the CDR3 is TGTGCCAGCAGCTTAGGGGACATGCACAATGAGCAGTTCTTC.

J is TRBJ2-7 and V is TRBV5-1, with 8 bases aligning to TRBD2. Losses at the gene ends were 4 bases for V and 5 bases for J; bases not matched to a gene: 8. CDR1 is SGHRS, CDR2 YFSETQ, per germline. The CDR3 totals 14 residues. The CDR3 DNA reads TGCGCCAGCAGCCGAGACGGGGGGGCCAACGAGCAGTACTTC. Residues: CASSRDGGANEQYF.

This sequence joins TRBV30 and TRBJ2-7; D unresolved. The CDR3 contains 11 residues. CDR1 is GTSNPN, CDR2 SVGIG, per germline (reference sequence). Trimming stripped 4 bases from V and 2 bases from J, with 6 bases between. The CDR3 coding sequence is TGTGCCTGGACTACCGCCTACGAGCAGTACTTC. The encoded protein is CAWTTAYEQYF.

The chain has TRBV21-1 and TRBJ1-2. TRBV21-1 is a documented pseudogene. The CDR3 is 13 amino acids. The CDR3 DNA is TGTGCCAGCAGCCCCGGGGGTTTTTGTGGCTACACCTTC. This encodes CASSPGGFCGYTF.

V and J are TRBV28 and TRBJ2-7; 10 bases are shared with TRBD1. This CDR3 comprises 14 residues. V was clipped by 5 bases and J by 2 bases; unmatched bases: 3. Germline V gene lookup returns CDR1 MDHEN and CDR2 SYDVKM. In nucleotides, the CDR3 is TGTGCCAGCAGTCCGGGACAGGGGCCCTACGAGCAGTACTTC. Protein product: CASSPGQGPYEQYF.

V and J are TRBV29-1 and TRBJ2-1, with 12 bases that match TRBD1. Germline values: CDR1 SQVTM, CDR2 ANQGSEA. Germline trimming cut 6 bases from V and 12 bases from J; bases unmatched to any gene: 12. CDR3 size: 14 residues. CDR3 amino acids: CSVVKLGQGAGQFF. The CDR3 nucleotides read TGCAGCGTAGTCAAGTTGGGACAGGGGGCTGGGCAGTTCTTC.